This T cell receptor (beta chain) was sequenced in a study of siplizumab effects on memory and regulatory T cells. The study assayed 100,000 or so TCR templates per sample. Produced via immunoSEQ multiplex PCR; TCRdb's table is partial and in-frame only. The table shows 60,000 to 80,000 clones, with less than 90% occurring only once. V lost 8 bases and J lost 1; bases outside the gene matches: 8. CDR1 and CDR2 (germline): SGHRS, YFSETQ. The CDR3 length is 15 residues. Study-wide results and caveats: There appeared to be greater diversity in naive T cells than in memory cells, and naive T cells seemed major contributors to the alloresponse. Unstimulated subsets were the mapping target of only a minor fraction of alloreactive clones.

About this clone itself: As yet, its antigen is unknown.

This sequence joins TRBV5-1 and TRBJ1-1; 10 bases align to TRBD1. This clonotype was sampled from a human donor in good health. The sequenced sample consisted of memory CD4+ T cells sorted from blood. CDR3 sequence: CASRQGAGGNTEAFF. Here the CDR3 DNA reads TGCGCCAGTCGACAGGGGGCCGGAGGGAACACTGAAGCTTTCTTT. Based on the CDR3 plus reference TRBV5-1 and TRBJ1-1, the full variable domain is KAGVTQTPRYLIKTRGQQVTLSCSPISGHRSVSWYQQTPGQGLQFLFEYFSETQRNKGNFPGRFSGRQFSNSRSEMNVSTLELGDSALYLCASRQGAGGNTEAFFGQGTRLTVV.